The source of this TCR beta chain is a study of T cells in Graves' hyperthyroidism and ophthalmopathy. Turning to the study itself: Specimen type is peripheral blood, collected at initial diagnosis prior to any treatment. Study-wide findings and caveats: From stable hyperthyroidism, ophthalmopathy was separated by a 13 V-J model.

Absent ophthalmopathy progression within 18 months defined stable Graves' hyperthyroidism. In its sample, this clonotype was seen many times. Antigen specificity is unknown. Template material for amplifying TCR beta CDR3 regions consisted of RNA transcripts. The study used the HTBI primer set for a first-round RT-PCR of the TCR CDR3. TCRdb re-analysed the multiplex PCR reads in MiXCR, keeping a single row per CDR3 protein. The top ten hold around 7.7% of the sample, which has hundreds of thousands of distinct CDR3 sequences, 15% to 19% seen once. The material sequenced was blood. The origin of this receptor is a woman younger than 30 with Graves' hyperthyroidism.

DNA for the CDR3: TGTGCCAGTAGTTTTGGACAGGGGTCCGGGGAGCTGTTTTTT. This encodes CASSFGQGSGELFF. The chain recombines TRBV19 with TRBJ2-2; 9 nucleotides agree with TRBD1. The CDR3 length is 14 residues. Germline values: CDR1 LNHDA, CDR2 SQIVND (reference sequence). J lost 6 bases, V lost 5 bases, and 4 bases had no gene match.